A single sample is the source of the 14 T cell receptor beta chains below, sequenced in a study of blood T cell repertoires in COVID-19. Profiled with immunoSEQ multiplex PCR; TCRdb holds only in-frame clones, not every one. The sample includes 200,000 or so clones, more than 70% seen only once; the top ten take about 18%. Sequenced sample: peripheral blood. These receptors all stem from a person between 65 and 80 years old with COVID-19, enrolled during active disease.

J is TRBJ1-5 and V is TRBV6-2 or TRBV6-3; D is perhaps TRBD1 (6 bases). The germline gives CDR1 MNHEY, CDR2 SVGEGT. With 5 bases removed from V and 5 bases from J, the gap between germline ends came to 19 bases. The length of the CDR3 is 16 residues. The CDR3 sequence: CASSQTGRGSDQPQHF. The CDR3 nucleotides read TGTGCCAGCAGTCAGACGGGCAGGGGCAGTGATCAGCCCCAGCATTTT.

V usage is TRBV7-2 and J usage is TRBJ1-1; 8 bases fit TRBD1. The germline V gene has CDR1 SGHTA and CDR2 FQGNSA. The CDR3 is 15 residues long. Trimming at V came to 4 bases and at J to 1 base, leaving 5 bases not matched to a gene. The CDR3 loop is CASSSPGTGNTEAFF. The CDR3 coding sequence is TGTGCCAGCAGCTCGCCCGGGACAGGGAACACTGAAGCTTTCTTT.

The chain has TRBV5-6 and TRBJ2-7; TRBD1 matches 11 bases. With 2 bases clipped from V and 5 bases from J, the junction kept 6 bases outside the gene matches. Looked up from germline, CDR1 is SGHDT and CDR2 is YYEEEE. This CDR3 comprises 15 residues. In DNA, the CDR3 is TGTGCCAGCAGCTTACCGGGACAGGGGGGGCACGAGCAGTACTTC. Its protein is CASSLPGQGGHEQYF.

J is TRBJ1-2 and V is TRBV28, with 7 nucleotides matching TRBD1. With V trimmed by 9 bases and J by 4 bases, 14 bases remained unmatched. Germline lookup yields CDR1 MDHEN and CDR2 SYDVKM. The length of the CDR3 is 15 residues. CDR3 bases: TGTGCCAGTACGACAGGGCAAATAATTAGCTATGGCTACACCTTC. It translates to CASTTGQIISYGYTF.

The chain combines TRBV7-8 with TRBJ2-3; 7 nucleotides agree with TRBD1. Trimming took 5 bases from V and 4 from J; bases not matched to a gene: 12. CDR3 length: 16 amino acids. CDR1 and CDR2 (germline): SGHVS, FQNEAQ. Here the CDR3 reads CASSLPVGTAADTQYF. CDR3 nucleotide sequence: TGTGCCAGCAGCCTGCCCGTGGGGACAGCTGCAGATACGCAGTATTTT.

This chain connects TRBV15 to TRBJ2-1; TRBD1 is a possible D gene (5 bases). The CDR3 covers 13 residues. CDR1 and CDR2 (germline): LNHNV, YYDKDF (reference sequence). With 3 bases removed from V and 8 bases from J, the gap between germline ends came to 11 bases. CDR3 amino acids: CATSSGASDEQFF. The CDR3 DNA follows: TGTGCCACCAGCAGTGGGGCGAGTGATGAGCAGTTCTTC.

A few counts support this clone. This chain links TRBV3-1 (or the pseudogene TRBV3-2) with TRBJ2-5, with D maybe TRBD2 (5 bases). The CDR3 runs 15 residues. CDR1 is LGHDT and CDR2 is YNNKEL in the germline V gene (reference sequence). Deletions cut 1 base from V and 3 bases from J, with 12 bases between. CDR3 loop: CASSQGRRAEETQYF. For the CDR3, the DNA is TGTGCCAGCAGCCAAGGTCGGCGGGCTGAAGAGACCCAGTACTTC.

This clone was counted between two and nine times. The J gene is TRBJ2-5, the V gene TRBV10-2; 7 nucleotides agree with TRBD2. The CDR3 extends over 15 amino acids. Germline CDR1 and CDR2: WSHSY and SAAADI. V was pared by 0 bases and J by 4 bases, with 5 bases of the junction left unmatched. The CDR3: CASSESPWGGETQYF. In nucleotides, the CDR3 is TGCGCCAGCAGTGAGTCTCCCTGGGGGGGAGAGACCCAGTACTTC.

The rearrangement uses TRBV13 and TRBJ1-1, with TRBD1 matching 8 bases. The germline CDR1 and CDR2 sequences are PRHDT and FYEKMQ (reference sequence). The CDR3 runs to 16 residues. V lost 1 base, J lost 2 bases, and 6 bases stayed unmatched. CDR3 nucleotide sequence: TGTGCCAGCAGCTTAGATACAGGGGGAAAAAACACTGAAGCTTTCTTT. Its translation is CASSLDTGGKNTEAFF. Complete variable domain (other parts from reference TRBV13 and TRBJ1-1): AAGVIQSPRHLIKEKRETATLKCYPIPRHDTVYWYQQGPGQDPQFLISFYEKMQSDKGSIPDRFSAQQFSDYHSELNMSSLELGDSALYFCASSLDTGGKNTEAFFGQGTRLTVV.

The J gene is TRBJ2-5, the V gene TRBV19; D is uncertain. The germline V gene encodes CDR1 LNHDA and CDR2 SQIVND (reference sequence). The V end lost 5 bases, the J end lost 5 bases, and 6 bases lay between the germline ends. CDR3 length: 11 residues. The CDR3 DNA follows: TGTGCCAGTAGTGCCGGGGAGACCCAGTACTTC. Translation gives CASSAGETQYF.

Written as DNA, the CDR3 is TGCGCCAGCAGCTGGACAGCCGATGAAAAACTGTTTTTT. Its protein product is CASSWTADEKLFF. This chain links TRBV5-1 with TRBJ1-4, with D possibly being TRBD1 (6 bases). Germline V lookup: CDR1 SGHRS, CDR2 YFSETQ. CDR3 length equals 13 residues. Between the trimmed V and J ends, which lost 3 bases and 6 bases, there was a span of 9 bases.

The chain couples TRBV7-9 to TRBJ1-6, with D unclear. V was shortened by 1 base and J by 10 bases, with 5 bases between the two germline ends. This CDR3 has 12 amino acids. Germline assignment: CDR1 SEHNR and CDR2 FQNEAQ (reference sequence). CDR3 residues: CASSLVGSPLHF. The CDR3 DNA reads as TGTGCCAGCAGCTTAGTCGGGTCACCCCTCCACTTT.

The CDR3 spells CASSPAGNLDEKLFF. The CDR3 DNA reads TGCGCCAGCAGCCCGGCGGGGAACTTGGATGAAAAACTGTTTTTT. This chain uses TRBV5-1 with TRBJ1-4; D uncertain. The CDR3 covers 15 residues. Trimming took 4 bases from V and 6 from J, leaving 16 bases between them. CDR1 is SGHRS, CDR2 YFSETQ, per germline.

This clone occurred a few times. Additional DNA sequences in this sample encode the identical CDR3. The chain combines TRBV28 with TRBJ2-7; 7 bases agree with TRBD2. Germline values: CDR1 MDHEN, CDR2 SYDVKM. With V trimmed by 1 base and J by 1 base, 4 bases remained unmatched. This CDR3 comprises 15 residues. The CDR3 reads CASSLSGGYSYEQYF. CDR3 DNA: TGTGCCAGCAGTTTATCGGGGGGATATTCCTACGAGCAGTACTTC.